Described below is a single TCR beta chain sequence and its context. The antigen is undetermined. It was at deep level that the assay was run. In replicate PCRs of sorted subsets, about 190 ng DNA, approximately 32,000 T cell genomes, was used. The protocol was immunoSEQ multiplex PCR, while the TCRdb copy is restricted to in-frame clones and leaves out a portion. Of around 1.4 million clones listed, 98% to 99% are singletons. Germline-derived CDR1 and CDR2 are SGHRS and YFSETQ. Trimming shortened V by 0 bases and J by 1 base, and 10 bases separated the two germline ends. CDR3 length equals 16 residues. This sample is part of a study of shared clonotypes between healthy human individuals. General observations from the study: Blood was the sole source, and tissue repertoires probably differ.

Sequenced material: naive CD4+ T cells sorted from blood. Subset in this sample: CD45RA+ positively selected. The receptor's source is a man aged 30-40 years in good health. The V and J genes are TRBV5-1 and TRBJ2-2; a weak D match, TRBD2 (5 bases). Here the CDR3 DNA reads TGCGCCAGCAGCTTGGTGTCGGGGTTGAACACCGGGGAGCTGTTTTTT. Residues: CASSLVSGLNTGELFF.